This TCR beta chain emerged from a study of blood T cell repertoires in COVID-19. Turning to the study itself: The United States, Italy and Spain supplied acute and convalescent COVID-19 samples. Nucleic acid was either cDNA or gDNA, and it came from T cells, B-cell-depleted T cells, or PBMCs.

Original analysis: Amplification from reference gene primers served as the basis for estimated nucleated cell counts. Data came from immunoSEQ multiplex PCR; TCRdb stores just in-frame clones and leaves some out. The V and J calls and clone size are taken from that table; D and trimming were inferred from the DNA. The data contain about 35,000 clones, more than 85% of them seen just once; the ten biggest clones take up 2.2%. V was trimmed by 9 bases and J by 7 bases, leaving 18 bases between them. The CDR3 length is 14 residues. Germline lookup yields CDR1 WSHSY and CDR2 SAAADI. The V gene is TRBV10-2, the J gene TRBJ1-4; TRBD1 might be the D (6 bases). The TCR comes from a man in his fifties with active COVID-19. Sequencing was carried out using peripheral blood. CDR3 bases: TGCGCCAGTCGGGACACCTCGGGAGGTGAAAAACTGTTTTTT. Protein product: CASRDTSGGEKLFF.